One and the same sample provided the 16 T cell receptor beta chains below, sequenced in a study of OX40 agonist ivuxolimab in advanced cancers. Profiling relied on immunoSEQ multiplex PCR, and the TCRdb table lists in-frame clones only, not all of them. Here the sample spans some 85,000 clones, roughly 88% being singletons. The sample in question was CD4+ or CD8+ T cells sorted from blood, obtained in a trial of the OX40 agonist ivuxolimab. The source of these receptors is an adult with an advanced solid tumor such as melanoma, head and neck, liver or kidney cancer.

The CDR3 nucleotides read TGCGCCAGCAGCCCTTCTGGAAACACCATATATTTT. Translation: CASSPSGNTIYF. The chain joins TRBV10-2 to TRBJ1-3; no firm D call. Trimming removed 6 bases at V and 1 base at J, with 4 bases between. This CDR3 comprises 12 residues. Germline V CDR1 and CDR2: WSHSY, SAAADI.

This clone appeared a single time. CDR3 in DNA: TGTGCCAGCAGCCTGAGGACAGCGATAGCCTACGAGCAGTACTTC. Protein sequence: CASSLRTAIAYEQYF. The gene calls are TRBV5-8 and TRBJ2-7; the D gene is possibly TRBD1 (6 bases). The CDR3 runs 15 residues. Germline lookup yields CDR1 SGHTS and CDR2 YDEGEE. Trimming pared 4 bases from V and 2 bases from J, leaving 16 bases between.

This clone was seen more than once but under ten times. V gene TRBV7-3 combines with J gene TRBJ2-7; D remains ambiguous. CDR1 and CDR2 from the germline V gene are SGHTA and FQGTGA. The CDR3 runs 12 residues. V dropped 6 bases and J dropped 4 bases, with 10 bases sitting between them. The CDR3 loop reads CASSPSLYEQYF. The CDR3 DNA is TGTGCCAGCAGTCCCTCGCTTTACGAGCAGTACTTC.

The chain uses TRBV18 and TRBJ2-2; 8 bases fit TRBD1. This CDR3 region has 16 residues. Trimming cost V 3 bases and J 0 bases; bases outside gene matches: 3. CDR1 is KGHSH and CDR2 is LQKENI in the germline V gene. CDR3 residues: CASSPTTGANTGELFF. The CDR3, as DNA: TGTGCCAGCTCACCCACGACAGGGGCGAACACCGGGGAGCTGTTTTTT.

The V and J genes are TRBV10-3 and TRBJ1-1, with TRBD1 matching 8 bases. The length of the CDR3 is 13 residues. The germline V gene encodes CDR1 ENHRY and CDR2 SYGVKD. V shed 6 bases, J shed 4 bases, and the junction held 4 bases outside the gene matches. The CDR3 here is CAISQGAVTEAFF. CDR3 nucleotide sequence: TGTGCCATCAGCCAGGGGGCTGTCACTGAAGCTTTCTTT.

The chain carries TRBV7-7 and TRBJ2-5; 8 positions agree with TRBD1. Trimming took 5 bases from V and 4 from J; bases not matched to a gene: 6. The CDR3 loop spans 14 amino acids. Germline CDR1 reads SSHAT; CDR2 reads FNYEAQ (reference sequence). The CDR3 DNA follows: TGTGCCAGCAGCACCGGCACAGGGGGAGAGACCCAGTACTTC. Translating it yields CASSTGTGGETQYF.

This clone has a single count. The chain uses TRBV6-5 and TRBJ1-6, with TRBD1 matching over 10 bases. CDR3 length: 16 residues. CDR1 is MNHEY and CDR2 is SVGAGI in the germline V gene. V dropped 2 bases and J dropped 9; count of bases not matched to a gene: 7. CDR3 DNA: TGTGCCAGCAGTTACGGGGTTGGGACAGGGGTTTCACCCCTCCACTTT. It translates to CASSYGVGTGVSPLHF.

The rearrangement links TRBV12-5 to TRBJ1-1, with TRBD1 as a possible D gene (5 bases). Trimming shortened V by 9 bases and J by 1 base, and 15 bases separated the two germline ends. This CDR3 has 14 residues. Germline values: CDR1 LGHNT, CDR2 FRNRAP. The CDR3 DNA follows: TGTGCTAGGTCCCCGGGGCCTCCGAACACTGAAGCTTTCTTT. It encodes CARSPGPPNTEAFF.

This rearrangement joins TRBV27 to TRBJ2-1; D ambiguous. Germline CDR1 MNHEY, CDR2 SMNVEV (reference sequence). This CDR3 spans 12 amino acids. V shed 3 bases and J shed 5 bases, with 5 bases lying between them. The CDR3 DNA reads as TGTGCCAGCAGTTTCCTGAACAATGAGCAGTTCTTC. It encodes CASSFLNNEQFF.

The CDR3 bases are TGTGCCAGCAGCAACCCCCAGGGAGGCTACACCTTC. Its protein is CASSNPQGGYTF. This sequence joins TRBV27 and TRBJ1-2, with D perhaps matching TRBD1 (5 bases). Germline CDR1 MNHEY, CDR2 SMNVEV (reference sequence). Trimming shortened V by 6 bases and J by 8 bases, and 13 bases separated the two germline ends. This CDR3 region has 12 residues.

This sequence joins TRBV30 and TRBJ2-7, with D possibly being TRBD1 (6 bases). The V end was cut by 6 bases, the J end by 6 bases, with 15 bases between. This CDR3 spans 12 amino acids. Germline V lookup: CDR1 GTSNPN, CDR2 SVGIG (reference sequence). Here the CDR3 reads CACMGALGEQYF. The CDR3 DNA reads as TGTGCCTGTATGGGGGCGCTGGGCGAGCAGTACTTC.

The table lists this clone with a count of one. The chain combines TRBV7-2 with TRBJ1-5, with D unresolved. The CDR3 has 15 residues. Germline V gene sequence: CDR1 SGHTA, CDR2 FQGNSA. Trimming stripped 1 base from V and 3 bases from J, with 10 bases between. CDR3 region: CASSLVGGANQPQHF. For the CDR3, the DNA is TGTGCCAGCAGCTTAGTCGGAGGTGCCAATCAGCCCCAGCATTTT.

This chain joins TRBV25-1 and TRBJ1-5; TRBD1 agrees at 9 bases. Germline V gene lookup returns CDR1 MGHDK and CDR2 SYGVNS. The junction had 5 bases not matched to a gene; V was cut back by 8 bases and J by 3 bases. This CDR3 is 14 amino acids long. CDR3 DNA: TGTGCCAGCGCGACAGGGGGGTCCAATCAGCCCCAGCATTTT. As protein: CASATGGSNQPQHF. The full variable domain, rest sourced from reference TRBV25-1 and TRBJ1-5, is EADIYQTPRYLVIGTGKKITLECSQTMGHDKMYWYQQDPGMELHLIHYSYGVNSTEKGDLSSESTVSRIRTEHFPLTLESARPSHTSQYLCASATGGSNQPQHFGDGTRLSIL.

V and J are TRBV7-6 and TRBJ2-2, with D hard to call. The V gene lost 8 bases and the J gene lost 1 base, with 11 bases spanning the gap. Germline CDR1 SGHVS, CDR2 FNYEAQ. This CDR3 region has 14 residues. The CDR3 nucleotides are TGTGCCAGCTCCCCCACGGGGAACACCGGGGAGCTGTTTTTT. Protein product: CASSPTGNTGELFF.

This chain joins TRBV9 and TRBJ2-4; 7 bases match TRBD2. The CDR3 extends over 19 amino acids. From germline, CDR1 is SGDLS and CDR2 YYNGEE. Trimming took 0 bases from V and 0 from J; bases not matched to a gene: 12. For the CDR3, the DNA is TGTGCCAGCAGCGTAGTGGTGCTAGCGGAGGAACTAGCCAAAAACATTCAGTACTTC. It translates to CASSVVVLAEELAKNIQYF.

This clone was seen a few times. The rearrangement joins TRBV25-1 to TRBJ2-3; 12 bases align to TRBD2. CDR1 is MGHDK, CDR2 SYGVNS, per germline. The CDR3 covers 16 residues. The ends lost 3 bases at V and 2 bases at J; junction bases unmatched: 3. The DNA for the CDR3 is TGTGCCAGCAGTGAGGGACTAGCGGGCCTCACAGATACGCAGTATTTT. Translated, it gives CASSEGLAGLTDTQYF.